This T cell receptor beta chain was recorded in a study of blood T cell repertoires in COVID-19 (dated by TCRdb to 2019 to 2021). Context from the whole study: Samples covering the acute and convalescent phases of COVID-19 were provided by collaborators in the United States, Italy and Spain. Deeply sampled blood TCRbeta repertoires from subjects exposed to, actively infected with, or recovered from COVID-19 were included in the dataset. HLA class I and class II types, where available, came from metadata supplied by the sample provider rather than from assay-based typing. Nearly every sample came with metadata listing a de-identified subject ID, COVID-19 status, age in years and sex. The repertoires were released in a freely available public database intended as a resource for research on the immune response to SARS-CoV-2. The prospective study material was composed of cDNA or gDNA derived from T cells, B-cell-depleted T cells, or PBMCs. The samples were drawn from two sources: the first 160 participants of the ongoing ImmuneRACE study, and 1,200 or so subjects contributed by 6 global collaborators.

The research as a whole found: Clinical and demographic metadata were provided uncurated, with the amount varying by source and participant.

V is cut by 6 bases and J by 4 bases, and the space between the germline ends is 12 bases. The germline V gene supplies CDR1 MNHEY and CDR2 SVGAGI. From cysteine to phenylalanine, the CDR3 is 13 amino acids long. Just the 39-base CDR3 DNA is kept, in frame starting at base 1. One collaborating source in Seattle enrolled patients during active infection and followed them longitudinally through the course of disease. The collaborating institutions used their own protocols to collect whole blood in K2EDTA tubes. Collaborator samples were shipped for TCRbeta analysis as frozen whole blood, isolated PBMCs, or DNA extracted from either sample type. About this clone itself: What antigen it recognizes has not been identified. Within one base of it there is no much larger clone, and no base qualities were kept.

The immunoSEQ Assay, a bias-controlled multiplex PCR, was used to amplify TCRbeta CDR3 regions from genomic DNA. As for the original processing: Within the assay, amplification of reference gene primers was used to estimate how many nucleated cells each sample contained. Sequence reads were collapsed and filtered to measure the absolute abundance of every unique TCRbeta CDR3 rearrangement. Productive Simpson clonality was computed per sample as the square root of Simpson's diversity index over productive rearrangements. TCRdb limited this immuneACCESS table to in-frame rearrangements with V and J called. A share of clones is missing; checked studies link under half to unresolved V genes, and the rest is unexplained. V and J calls and clone size follow that table, whereas D and trimming were derived from the DNA. The sample profile shows 240,000 or so clones; roughly four fifths of them were found once. Of the sample, roughly 8% falls within the top ten clones.

The source of this sequence is an elderly woman with COVID-19, enrolled during active disease. This chain joins TRBV6-5 to TRBJ1-1; too little of a D gene remains to name it. The sequencing input was peripheral blood. The CDR3 has the sequence CASSLTEGTEAFF. The sequenced DNA is TGTGCCAGCAGCTTGACCGAGGGCACTGAAGCTTTCTTT.